This TCR beta chain was sequenced for a study of T cells in Graves' hyperthyroidism and ophthalmopathy. This clonotype was found many times. Germline V gene sequence: CDR1 LNHNV, CDR2 YYDKDF (reference sequence). V was shortened by 0 bases and J by 0 bases, with 11 bases between the two germline ends. The CDR3 runs to 16 residues. For the diagnoses, clinical symptoms, serum thyroxine and TRAb, thyroid ultrasound and orbital computed tomography were used. TCR beta CDR3 regions were amplified from RNA transcripts. Carried out on the TCR CDR3, a first-round RT-PCR used the HTBI primer set. TCRdb passed the multiplex PCR reads through MiXCR, listing each CDR3 protein once. The table lists around 600,000 distinct CDR3 sequences, 11% to 15% of them singletons.

The sample comprised blood. This chain links TRBV15 with TRBJ1-1; possible D gene TRBD1, 5 bases. The receptor was isolated from a woman aged 18-29 years with Graves' ophthalmopathy. CDR3: CATSRDSGRLNTEAFF. The DNA for the CDR3 is TGTGCCACCAGCAGAGACTCGGGACGGTTGAACACTGAAGCTTTCTTT.